This T cell receptor (beta chain) was observed in a study of graft-versus-host responses after intestinal transplantation. Repertoires were generated with immunoSEQ multiplex PCR, while TCRdb's copy carries only in-frame clones and drops some. This table holds tens of thousands of clones, just under 95% found once. Germline V gene lookup returns CDR1 MDHEN and CDR2 SYDVKM. Trimming removed 5 bases at V and 4 bases at J, with 14 bases between. The CDR3 sequence is 14 residues long. About this clone: Its specificity is unknown.

The sequence was collected from a human donor who received an intestinal transplant. The V and J genes are TRBV28 and TRBJ2-5; maybe TRBD1 (6 bases). The input for sequencing was unstimulated CD8+ T cells sorted from spleen or lymph node cells, taken before intestinal transplant. The CDR3 DNA reads as TGTGCCAGCAGTATGGCAGGGGTGGCAGAGACCCAGTACTTC. Encoded protein: CASSMAGVAETQYF. Full variable domain (remainder filled in from reference TRBV28 and TRBJ2-5): DVKVTQSSRYLVKRTGEKVFLECVQDMDHENMFWYRQDPGLGLRLIYFSYDVKMKEKGDIPEGYSVSREKKERFSLILESASTNQTSMYLCASSMAGVAETQYFGPGTRLLVL.